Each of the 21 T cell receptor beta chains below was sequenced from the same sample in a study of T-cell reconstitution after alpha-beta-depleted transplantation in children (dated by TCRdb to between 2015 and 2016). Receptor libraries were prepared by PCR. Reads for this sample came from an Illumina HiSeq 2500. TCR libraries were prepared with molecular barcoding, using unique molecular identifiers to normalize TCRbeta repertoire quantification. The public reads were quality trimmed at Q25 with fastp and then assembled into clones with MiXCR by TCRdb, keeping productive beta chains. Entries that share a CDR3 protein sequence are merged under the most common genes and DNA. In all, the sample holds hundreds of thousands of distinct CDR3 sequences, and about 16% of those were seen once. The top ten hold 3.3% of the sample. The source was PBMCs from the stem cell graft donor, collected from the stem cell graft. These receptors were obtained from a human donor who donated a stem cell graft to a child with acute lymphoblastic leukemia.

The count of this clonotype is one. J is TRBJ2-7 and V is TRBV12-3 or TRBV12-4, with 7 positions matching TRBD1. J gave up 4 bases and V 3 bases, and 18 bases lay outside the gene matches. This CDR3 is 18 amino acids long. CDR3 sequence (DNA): TGTGCCAGCAGTTTGGGACAGAGATCGCCCAAAAAAATATACGAGCAGTACTTC. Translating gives CASSLGQRSPKKIYEQYF.

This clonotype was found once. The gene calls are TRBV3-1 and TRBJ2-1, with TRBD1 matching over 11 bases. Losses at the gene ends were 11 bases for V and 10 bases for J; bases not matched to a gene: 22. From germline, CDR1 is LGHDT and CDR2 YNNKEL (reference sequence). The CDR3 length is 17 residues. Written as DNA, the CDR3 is TGTGCCTCCACCCAAGGAAGCTTTGGGGACAGGGGGAGGGAGCAGTTCTTC. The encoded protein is CASTQGSFGDRGREQFF.

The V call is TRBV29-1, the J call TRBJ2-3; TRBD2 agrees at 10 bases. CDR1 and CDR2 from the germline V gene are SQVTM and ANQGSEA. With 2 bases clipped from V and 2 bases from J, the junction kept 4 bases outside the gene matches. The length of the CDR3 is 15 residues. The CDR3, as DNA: TGCAGCGTTGAACAACTAGCGGGGTACACAGATACGCAGTATTTT. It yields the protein CSVEQLAGYTDTQYF.

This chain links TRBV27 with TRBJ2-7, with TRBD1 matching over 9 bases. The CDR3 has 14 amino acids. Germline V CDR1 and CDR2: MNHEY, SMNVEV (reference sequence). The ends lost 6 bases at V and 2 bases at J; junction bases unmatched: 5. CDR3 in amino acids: CASSWTGAAYEQYF. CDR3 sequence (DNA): TGTGCCAGCAGCTGGACAGGGGCGGCCTACGAGCAGTACTTC.

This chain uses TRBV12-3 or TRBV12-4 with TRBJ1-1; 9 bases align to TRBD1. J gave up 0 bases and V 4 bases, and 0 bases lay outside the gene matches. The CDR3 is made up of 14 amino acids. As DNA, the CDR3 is TGTGCCAGCAGTTGGACAGGGGTGAACACTGAAGCTTTCTTT. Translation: CASSWTGVNTEAFF.

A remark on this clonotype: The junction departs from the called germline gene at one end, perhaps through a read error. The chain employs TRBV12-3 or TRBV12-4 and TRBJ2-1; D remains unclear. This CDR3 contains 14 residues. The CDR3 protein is CASCLFAPYNEQFF. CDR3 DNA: TGTGCCAGCTGTTTATTCGCCCCCTACAATGAGCAGTTCTTC.

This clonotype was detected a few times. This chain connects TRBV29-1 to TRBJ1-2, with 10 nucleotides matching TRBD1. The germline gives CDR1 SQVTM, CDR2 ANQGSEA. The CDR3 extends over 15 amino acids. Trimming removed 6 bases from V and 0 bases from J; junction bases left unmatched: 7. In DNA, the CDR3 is TGCAGCGTCCCGGGACAGGGGCTAGCTAACTATGGCTACACCTTC. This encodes CSVPGQGLANYGYTF. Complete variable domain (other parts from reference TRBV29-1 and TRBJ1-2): SAVISQKPSRDICQRGTSLTIQCQVDSQVTMMFWYRQQPGQSLTLIATANQGSEATYESGFVIDKFPISRPNLTFSTLTVSNMSPEDSSIYLCSVPGQGLANYGYTFGSGTRLTVV.

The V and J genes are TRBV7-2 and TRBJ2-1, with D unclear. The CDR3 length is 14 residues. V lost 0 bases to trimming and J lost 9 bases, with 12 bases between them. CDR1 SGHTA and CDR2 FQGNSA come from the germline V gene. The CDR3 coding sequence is TGTGCCAGCAGCTTAGCGTGGGTTGGCGGTGAGCAGTTCTTC. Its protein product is CASSLAWVGGEQFF.

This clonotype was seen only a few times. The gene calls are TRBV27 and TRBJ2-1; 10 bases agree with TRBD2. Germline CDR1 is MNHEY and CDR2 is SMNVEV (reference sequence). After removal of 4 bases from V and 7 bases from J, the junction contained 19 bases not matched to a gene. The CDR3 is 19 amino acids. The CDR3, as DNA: TGTGCCAGCAGTTCAATCTCGTCTAGCGGGAGCCTCCCGGGGAATGAGCAGTTCTTC. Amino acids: CASSSISSSGSLPGNEQFF.

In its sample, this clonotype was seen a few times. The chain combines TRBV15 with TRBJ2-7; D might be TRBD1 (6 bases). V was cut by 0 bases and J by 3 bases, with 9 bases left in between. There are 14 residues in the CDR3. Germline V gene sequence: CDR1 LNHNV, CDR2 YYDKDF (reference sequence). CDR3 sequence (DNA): TGTGCCACCAGCAGAGACGGCAGGGGCTACGAGCAGTACTTC. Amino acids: CATSRDGRGYEQYF.

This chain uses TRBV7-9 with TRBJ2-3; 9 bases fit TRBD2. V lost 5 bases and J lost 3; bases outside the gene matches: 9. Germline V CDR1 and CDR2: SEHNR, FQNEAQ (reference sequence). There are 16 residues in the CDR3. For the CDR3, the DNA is TGTGCCAGCAGCGCGGGGACTAGCTTTAGGACAGATACGCAGTATTTT. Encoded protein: CASSAGTSFRTDTQYF.

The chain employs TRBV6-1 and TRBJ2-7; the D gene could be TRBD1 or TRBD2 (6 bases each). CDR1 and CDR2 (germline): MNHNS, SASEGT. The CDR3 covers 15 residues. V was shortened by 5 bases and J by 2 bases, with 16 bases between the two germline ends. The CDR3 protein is CASSREGGGTYEQYF. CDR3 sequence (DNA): TGTGCCAGCAGTAGAGAGGGGGGAGGAACCTACGAGCAGTACTTC.

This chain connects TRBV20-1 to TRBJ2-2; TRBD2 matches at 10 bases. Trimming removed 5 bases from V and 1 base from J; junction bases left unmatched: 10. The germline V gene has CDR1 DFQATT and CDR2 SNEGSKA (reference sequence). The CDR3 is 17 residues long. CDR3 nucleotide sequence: TGCAGTGCTCCGGGTAGCGGGAGGCCCGTGAACACCGGGGAGCTGTTTTTT. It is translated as CSAPGSGRPVNTGELFF.

The CDR3 spells CAWSPSPYNEQFF. The CDR3 DNA reads as TGTGCCTGGAGTCCTAGCCCCTACAATGAGCAGTTCTTC. This chain links TRBV30 with TRBJ2-1; TRBD2 might be the D (5 bases). The CDR3 spans 13 residues. Germline CDR1 reads GTSNPN; CDR2 reads SVGIG (reference sequence). With 2 bases removed from V and 2 bases from J, the gap between germline ends came to 7 bases. The variable domain in full, completed from reference TRBV30 and TRBJ2-1, reads SQTIHQWPATLVQPVGSPLSLECTVEGTSNPNLYWYRQAAGRGLQLLFYSVGIGQISSEVPQNLSASRPQDRQFILSSKKLLLSDSGFYLCAWSPSPYNEQFFGPGTRLTVL.

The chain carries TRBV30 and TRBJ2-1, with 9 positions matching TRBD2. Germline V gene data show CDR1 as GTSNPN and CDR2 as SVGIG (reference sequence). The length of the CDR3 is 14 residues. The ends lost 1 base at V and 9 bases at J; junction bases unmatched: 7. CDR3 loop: CAWSEGTSSSEQFF. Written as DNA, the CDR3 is TGTGCCTGGAGTGAGGGGACTAGCTCAAGTGAGCAGTTCTTC.

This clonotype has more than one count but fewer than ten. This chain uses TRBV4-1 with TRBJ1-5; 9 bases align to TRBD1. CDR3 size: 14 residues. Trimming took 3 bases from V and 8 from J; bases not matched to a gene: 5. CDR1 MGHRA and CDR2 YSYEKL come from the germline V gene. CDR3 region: CASSHPGQGKPQHF. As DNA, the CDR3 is TGCGCCAGCAGCCATCCAGGACAGGGGAAGCCCCAGCATTTT.

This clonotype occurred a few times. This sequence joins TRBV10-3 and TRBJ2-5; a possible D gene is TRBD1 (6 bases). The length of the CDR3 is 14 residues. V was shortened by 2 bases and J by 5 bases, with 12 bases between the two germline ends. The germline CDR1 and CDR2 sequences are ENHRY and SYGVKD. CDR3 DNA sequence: TGTGCCATCAGTGAGGCAGGGGCTGGGGAGACCCAGTACTTC. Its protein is CAISEAGAGETQYF.

DNA for the CDR3: TGTGCTAGTGGTCCGCCTGAGGTTCCGCAGTACTTC. It is translated as CASGPPEVPQYF. V and J are TRBV12-5 and TRBJ2-7; D unresolved. This CDR3 is 12 amino acids long. Looked up from germline, CDR1 is LGHNT and CDR2 is FRNRAP. Between the trimmed V and J ends, which lost 5 bases and 9 bases, there was a span of 14 bases.

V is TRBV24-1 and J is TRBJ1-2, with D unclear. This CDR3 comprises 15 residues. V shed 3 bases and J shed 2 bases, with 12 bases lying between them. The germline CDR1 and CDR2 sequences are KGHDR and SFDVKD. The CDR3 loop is CATSDPHENNYGYTF. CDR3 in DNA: TGTGCCACCAGTGATCCTCATGAAAACAACTATGGCTACACCTTC.

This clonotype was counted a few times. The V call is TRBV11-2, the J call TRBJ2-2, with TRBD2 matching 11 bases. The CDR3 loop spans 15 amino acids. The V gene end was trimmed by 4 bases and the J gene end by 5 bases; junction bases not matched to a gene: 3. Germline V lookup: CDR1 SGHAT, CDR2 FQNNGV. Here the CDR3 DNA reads TGTGCCAGCAGCTCCTGGACTAGCGGGACCGGGGAGCTGTTTTTT. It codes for CASSSWTSGTGELFF.

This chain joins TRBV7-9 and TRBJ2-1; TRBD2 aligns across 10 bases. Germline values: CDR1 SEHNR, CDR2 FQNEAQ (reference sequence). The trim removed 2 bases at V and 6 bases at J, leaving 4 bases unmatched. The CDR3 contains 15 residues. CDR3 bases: TGTGCCAGCAGCTTAAACCTAGCGGGGGCCAATGAGCAGTTCTTC. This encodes CASSLNLAGANEQFF. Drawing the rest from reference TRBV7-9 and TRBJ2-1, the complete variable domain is DTGVSQNPRHKITKRGQNVTFRCDPISEHNRLYWYRQTLGQGPEFLTYFQNEAQLEKSRLLSDRFSAERPKGSFSTLEIQRTEQGDSAMYLCASSLNLAGANEQFFGPGTRLTVL.